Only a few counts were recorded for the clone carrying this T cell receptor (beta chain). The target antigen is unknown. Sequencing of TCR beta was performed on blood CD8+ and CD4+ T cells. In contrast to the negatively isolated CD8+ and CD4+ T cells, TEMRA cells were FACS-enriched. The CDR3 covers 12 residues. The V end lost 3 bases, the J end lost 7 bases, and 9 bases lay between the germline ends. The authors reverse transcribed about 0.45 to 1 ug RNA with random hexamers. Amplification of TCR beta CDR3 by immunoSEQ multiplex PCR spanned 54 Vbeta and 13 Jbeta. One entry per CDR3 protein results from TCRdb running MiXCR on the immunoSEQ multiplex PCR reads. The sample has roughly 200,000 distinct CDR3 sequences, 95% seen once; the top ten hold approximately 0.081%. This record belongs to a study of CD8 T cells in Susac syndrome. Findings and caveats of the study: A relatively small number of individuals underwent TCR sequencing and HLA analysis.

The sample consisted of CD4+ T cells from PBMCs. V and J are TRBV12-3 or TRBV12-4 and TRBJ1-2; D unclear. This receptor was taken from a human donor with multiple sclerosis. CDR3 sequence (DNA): TGTGCCAGCAGTTTTAGAGTAGGTGGCTACACCTTC. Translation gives CASSFRVGGYTF.